This TCR beta chain was profiled in a study of response to subunit inactivated influenza vaccine. CDR1 is MGHRA, CDR2 YSYEKL, per germline. CDR3 length: 16 amino acids. Trimming removed 0 bases at V and 4 bases at J, with 15 bases between. One entry per CDR3 protein results from TCRdb running MiXCR on the RT-PCR reads. Among under 550,000 distinct CDR3 sequences, around 7.9% were seen once, and the ten largest hold roughly 13%. Source: PBMCs from blood, taken approximately 25 months after vaccination. The genes are TRBV4-1 and TRBJ1-2, with D maybe TRBD1 (5 bases). This receptor was taken from a man between 50 and 69 years old who received an inactivated influenza vaccine. CDR3 sequence: CASSQDRDLIVYGYTF. As DNA, the CDR3 is TGCGCCAGCAGCCAAGATCGGGACTTGATCGTCTATGGCTACACCTTC.